Given below is one T cell receptor (beta chain) in context. The target antigen is unknown. The data derive from a study of blood T cells in healthy people across ages. Study-level points and caveats: Estimates of total diversity, which came from one million sequenced T cells, were considered to be underestimates.

The ends lost 6 bases at V and 10 bases at J; junction bases unmatched: 3. CDR1 is SQVTM and CDR2 is ANQGSEA in the germline V gene. The CDR3 sequence is 10 residues long. A second 7 to 11 cycle PCR used barcoded and J-beta primers. Every cDNA molecule carried a tag from a template-switch adaptor bearing 12 random nucleotides. Per sample, CDR3-containing paired-end reads numbered at least 2.5 million. TCRdb redid the calling of the 5' RACE reads with MiXCR, one entry per CDR3 protein. In the table there are 1 million or so distinct CDR3 sequences, less than 50% of which are singletons. This receptor was identified in a woman in her fifties or sixties in good health. The chain is built from TRBV29-1 and TRBJ1-2; TRBD1 aligns across 9 bases. The specimen sequenced was blood. CDR3: CSVGDRDYTF. In nucleotides, the CDR3 is TGCAGCGTCGGGGACAGGGACTACACCTTC.